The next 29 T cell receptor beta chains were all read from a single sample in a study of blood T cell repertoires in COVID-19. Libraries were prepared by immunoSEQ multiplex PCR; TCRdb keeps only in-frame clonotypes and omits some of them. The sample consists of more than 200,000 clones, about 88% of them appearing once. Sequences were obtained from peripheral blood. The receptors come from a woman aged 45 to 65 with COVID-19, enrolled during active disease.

In nucleotides, the CDR3 is TGTGCCAGTAGTATTCGGACAGGGGACGGAAATTCACCCCTCCACTTT. This encodes CASSIRTGDGNSPLHF. This chain uses TRBV19 with TRBJ1-6; 9 positions match TRBD1. This CDR3 contains 16 residues. From germline, CDR1 is LNHDA and CDR2 SQIVND (reference sequence). The trim removed 3 bases at V and 7 bases at J, leaving 7 bases unmatched.

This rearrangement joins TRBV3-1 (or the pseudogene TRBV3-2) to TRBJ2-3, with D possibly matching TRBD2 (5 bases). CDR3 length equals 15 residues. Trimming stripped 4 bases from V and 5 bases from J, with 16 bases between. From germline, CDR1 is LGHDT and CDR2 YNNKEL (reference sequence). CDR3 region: CASSLSAWGVDTQYF. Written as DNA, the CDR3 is TGTGCCAGCAGCCTATCGGCTTGGGGAGTAGATACGCAGTATTTT.

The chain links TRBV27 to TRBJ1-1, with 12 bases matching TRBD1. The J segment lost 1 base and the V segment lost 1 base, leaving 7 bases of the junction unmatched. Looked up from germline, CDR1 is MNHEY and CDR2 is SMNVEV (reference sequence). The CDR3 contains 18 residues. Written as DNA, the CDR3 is TGTGCCAGCAGTTTATGGACCGGGACAGGGGGCGCGAACACTGAAGCTTTCTTT. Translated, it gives CASSLWTGTGGANTEAFF.

This CDR3 reads CASSTPGQGKDTQYF. The DNA of the CDR3 is TGTGCCAGCAGCACACCGGGACAGGGGAAAGATACGCAGTATTTT. The chain has TRBV13 and TRBJ2-3, with 10 nucleotides matching TRBD1. The V and J ends lost 5 bases and 5 bases, in that order; junction bases with no gene match: 7. Germline CDR1 reads PRHDT; CDR2 reads FYEKMQ (reference sequence). The CDR3 contains 15 residues.

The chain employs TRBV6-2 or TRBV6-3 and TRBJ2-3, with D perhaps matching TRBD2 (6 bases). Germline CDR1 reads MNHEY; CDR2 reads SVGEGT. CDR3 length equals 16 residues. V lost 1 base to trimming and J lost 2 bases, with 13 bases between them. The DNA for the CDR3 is TGTGCCAGCAGTTACTTAGGGACTGCCTCCACAGATACGCAGTATTTT. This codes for CASSYLGTASTDTQYF.

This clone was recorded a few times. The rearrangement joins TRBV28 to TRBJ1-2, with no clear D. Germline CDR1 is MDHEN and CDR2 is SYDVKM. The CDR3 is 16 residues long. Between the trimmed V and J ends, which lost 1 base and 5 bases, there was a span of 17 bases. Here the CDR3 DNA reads TGTGCCAGCAGTTTATCTGGAGGGAATCCTTGGTATGGCTACACCTTC. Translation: CASSLSGGNPWYGYTF.

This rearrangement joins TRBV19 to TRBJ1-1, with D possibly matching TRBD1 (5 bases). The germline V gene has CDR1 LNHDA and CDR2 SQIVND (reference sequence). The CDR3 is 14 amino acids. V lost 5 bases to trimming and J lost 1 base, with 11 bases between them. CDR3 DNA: TGTGCCAGTAGTGCAGGGTTGTGGAACACTGAAGCTTTCTTT. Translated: CASSAGLWNTEAFF.

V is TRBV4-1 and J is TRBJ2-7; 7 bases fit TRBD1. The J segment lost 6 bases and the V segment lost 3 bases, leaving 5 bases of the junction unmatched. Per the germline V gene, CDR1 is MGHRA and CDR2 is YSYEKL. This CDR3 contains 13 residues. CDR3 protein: CASSHPQGSEQYF. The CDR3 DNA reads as TGCGCCAGCAGCCACCCACAGGGGAGCGAGCAGTACTTC.

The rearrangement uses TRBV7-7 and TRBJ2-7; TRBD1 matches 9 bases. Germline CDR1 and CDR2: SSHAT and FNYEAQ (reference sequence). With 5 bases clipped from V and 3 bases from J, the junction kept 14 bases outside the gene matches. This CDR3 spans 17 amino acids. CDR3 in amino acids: CASSPRPTGGSIYEQYV. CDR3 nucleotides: TGTGCCAGCAGCCCTCGGCCGACAGGGGGATCCATCTACGAGCAGTACGTC.

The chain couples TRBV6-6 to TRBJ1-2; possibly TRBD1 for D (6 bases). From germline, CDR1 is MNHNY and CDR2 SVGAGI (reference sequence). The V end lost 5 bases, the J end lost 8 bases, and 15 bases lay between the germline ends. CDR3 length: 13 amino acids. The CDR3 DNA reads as TGTGCCAGCAGTGATACAGGGATAAGAGGCTACACCTTC. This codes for CASSDTGIRGYTF.

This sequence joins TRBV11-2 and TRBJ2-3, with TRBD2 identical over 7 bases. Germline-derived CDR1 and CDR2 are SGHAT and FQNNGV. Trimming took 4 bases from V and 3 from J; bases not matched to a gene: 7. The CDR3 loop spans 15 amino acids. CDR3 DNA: TGTGCCAGCAGCTCGGGGGGAGGGGAAACAGATACGCAGTATTTT. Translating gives CASSSGGGETDTQYF. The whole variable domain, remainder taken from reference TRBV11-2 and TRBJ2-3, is EAGVAQSPRYKIIEKRQSVAFWCNPISGHATLYWYQQILGQGPKLLIQFQNNGVVDDSQLPKDRFSAERLKGVDSTLKIQPAKLEDSAVYLCASSSGGGETDTQYFGPGTRLTVL.

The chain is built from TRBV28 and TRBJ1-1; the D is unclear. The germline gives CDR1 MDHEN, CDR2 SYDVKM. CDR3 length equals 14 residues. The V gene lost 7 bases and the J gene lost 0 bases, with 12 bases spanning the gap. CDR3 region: CASIAALLNTEAFF. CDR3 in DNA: TGTGCCAGCATAGCGGCCCTCTTGAACACTGAAGCTTTCTTT.

The CDR3: CATDGGNKEPLHF. DNA of the CDR3: TGTGCCACAGACGGGGGGAACAAGGAACCCCTCCACTTT. The chain is built from TRBV6-5 and TRBJ1-6; TRBD1 is a possible D gene (5 bases). The CDR3 totals 13 residues. V was pared by 10 bases and J by 12 bases, with 19 bases between. Germline V CDR1 and CDR2: MNHEY, SVGAGI.

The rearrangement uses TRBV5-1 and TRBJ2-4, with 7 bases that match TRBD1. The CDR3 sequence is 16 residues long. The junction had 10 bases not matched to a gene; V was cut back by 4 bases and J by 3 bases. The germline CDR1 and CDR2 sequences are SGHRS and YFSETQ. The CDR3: CASSPETGFVKNIQYF. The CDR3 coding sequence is TGCGCCAGCAGCCCGGAGACAGGGTTCGTCAAAAACATTCAGTACTTC.

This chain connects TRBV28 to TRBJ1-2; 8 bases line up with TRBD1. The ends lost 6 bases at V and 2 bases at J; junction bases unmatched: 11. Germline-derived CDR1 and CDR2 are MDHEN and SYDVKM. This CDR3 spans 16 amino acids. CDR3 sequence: CASSTVVTGENYGYTF. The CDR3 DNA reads TGTGCCAGCAGCACAGTGGTGACAGGGGAAAACTATGGCTACACCTTC.

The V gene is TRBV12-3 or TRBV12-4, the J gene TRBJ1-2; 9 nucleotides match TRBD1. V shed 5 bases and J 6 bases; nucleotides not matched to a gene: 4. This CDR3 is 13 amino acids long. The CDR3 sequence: CASSGTGPHGYTF. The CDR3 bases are TGTGCCAGCAGTGGGACAGGGCCACATGGCTACACCTTC.

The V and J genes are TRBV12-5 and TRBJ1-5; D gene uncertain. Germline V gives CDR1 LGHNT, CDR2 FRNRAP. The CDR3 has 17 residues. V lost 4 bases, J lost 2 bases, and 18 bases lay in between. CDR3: CASGWWQTLNGNQPQHF. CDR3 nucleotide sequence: TGTGCTAGTGGTTGGTGGCAGACACTTAATGGCAATCAGCCCCAGCATTTT.

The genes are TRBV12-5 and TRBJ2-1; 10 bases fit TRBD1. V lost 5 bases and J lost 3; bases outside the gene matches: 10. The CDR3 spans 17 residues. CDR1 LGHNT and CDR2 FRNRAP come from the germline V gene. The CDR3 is CASGRDRGYAYYNEQFF. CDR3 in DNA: TGTGCTAGTGGTCGGGACAGGGGCTATGCCTACTACAATGAGCAGTTCTTC.

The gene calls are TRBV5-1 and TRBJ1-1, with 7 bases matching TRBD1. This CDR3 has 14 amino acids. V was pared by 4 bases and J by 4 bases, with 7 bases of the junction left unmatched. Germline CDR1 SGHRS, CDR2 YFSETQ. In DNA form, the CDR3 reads TGCGCCAGCAGCGTGACAGGGAAGGGCACTGAAGCTTTCTTT. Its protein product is CASSVTGKGTEAFF.

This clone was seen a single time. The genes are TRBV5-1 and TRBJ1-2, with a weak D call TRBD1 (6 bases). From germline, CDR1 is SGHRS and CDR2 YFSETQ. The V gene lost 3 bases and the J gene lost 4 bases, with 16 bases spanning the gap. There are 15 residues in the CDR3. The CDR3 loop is CASSSGTSSSYGYTF. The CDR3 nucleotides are TGCGCCAGCAGCTCCGGGACATCATCAAGCTATGGCTACACCTTC.

The CDR3 loop reads CASSTRLAGVNTDTQYF. In DNA form, the CDR3 reads TGTGCCAGCAGCACTCGACTAGCGGGGGTGAACACAGATACGCAGTATTTT. The chain joins TRBV7-2 to TRBJ2-3, with 12 positions matching TRBD2. V lost 5 bases, J lost 2 bases, and 8 bases stayed unmatched. This CDR3 contains 17 residues. Per germline, CDR1 SGHTA and CDR2 FQGNSA.

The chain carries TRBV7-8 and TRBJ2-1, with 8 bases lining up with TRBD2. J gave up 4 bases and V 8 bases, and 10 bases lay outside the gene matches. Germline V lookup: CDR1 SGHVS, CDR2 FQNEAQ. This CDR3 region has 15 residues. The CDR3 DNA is TGTGCCAGCGGTAGACGTAGCGGGGTTTACAATGAGCAGTTCTTC. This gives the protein CASGRRSGVYNEQFF. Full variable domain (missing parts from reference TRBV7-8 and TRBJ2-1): GAGVSQSPRYKVAKRGQDVALRCDPISGHVSLFWYQQALGQGPEFLTYFQNEAQLDKSGLPSDRFFAERPEGSVSTLKIQRTQQEDSAVYLCASGRRSGVYNEQFFGPGTRLTVL.

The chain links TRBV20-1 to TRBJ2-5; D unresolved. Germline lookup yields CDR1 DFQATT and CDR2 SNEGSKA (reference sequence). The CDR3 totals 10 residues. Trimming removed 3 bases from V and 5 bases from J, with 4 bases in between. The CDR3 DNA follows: TGCAGTGCTAGGGAGGAGACCCAGTACTTC. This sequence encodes CSAREETQYF.

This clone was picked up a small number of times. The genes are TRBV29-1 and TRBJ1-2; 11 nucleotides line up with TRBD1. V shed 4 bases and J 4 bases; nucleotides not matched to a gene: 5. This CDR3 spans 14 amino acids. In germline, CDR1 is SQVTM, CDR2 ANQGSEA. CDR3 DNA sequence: TGCAGCGTTGGGACAGGGGGCGGTCTCTATGGCTACACCTTC. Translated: CSVGTGGGLYGYTF.

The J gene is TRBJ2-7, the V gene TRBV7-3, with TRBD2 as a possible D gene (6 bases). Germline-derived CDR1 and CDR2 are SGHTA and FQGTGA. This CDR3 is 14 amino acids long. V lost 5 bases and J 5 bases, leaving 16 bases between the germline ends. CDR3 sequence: CASSLRGGSDEQYF. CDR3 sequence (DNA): TGTGCCAGCAGCCTACGTGGGGGGTCGGACGAGCAGTACTTC.

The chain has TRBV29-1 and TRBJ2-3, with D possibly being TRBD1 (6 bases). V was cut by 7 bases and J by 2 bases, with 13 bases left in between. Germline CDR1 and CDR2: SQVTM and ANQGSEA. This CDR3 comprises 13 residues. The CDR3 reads CSAGQTLTDTQYF. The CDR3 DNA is TGCAGCGCCGGACAGACTCTCACAGATACGCAGTATTTT.

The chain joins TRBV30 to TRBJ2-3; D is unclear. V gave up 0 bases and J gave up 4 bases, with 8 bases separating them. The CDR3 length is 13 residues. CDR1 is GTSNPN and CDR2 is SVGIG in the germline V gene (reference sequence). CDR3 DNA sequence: TGTGCCTGGAGTGTATGGAGCGCAGATACGCAGTATTTT. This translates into CAWSVWSADTQYF.

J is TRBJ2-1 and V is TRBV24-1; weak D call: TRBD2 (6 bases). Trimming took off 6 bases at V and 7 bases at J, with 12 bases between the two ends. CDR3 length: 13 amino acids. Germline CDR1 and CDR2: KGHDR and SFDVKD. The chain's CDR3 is CATSRENGNEQFF. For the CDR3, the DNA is TGTGCCACCAGTCGGGAGAACGGGAATGAGCAGTTCTTC.

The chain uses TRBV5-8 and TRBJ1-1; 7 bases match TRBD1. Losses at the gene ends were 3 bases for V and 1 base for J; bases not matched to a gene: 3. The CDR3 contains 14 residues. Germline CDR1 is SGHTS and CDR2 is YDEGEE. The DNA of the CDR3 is TGTGCCAGCAGCTCGGGACAGAGGAACACTGAAGCTTTCTTT. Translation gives CASSSGQRNTEAFF.